This T cell receptor beta chain was documented in a study of T cells in Graves' hyperthyroidism and ophthalmopathy. Aged 18 to 65, the patients had hyperthyroidism that was newly diagnosed and had lasted under 2 months. Uncontrolled infections, other autoimmune diseases, pregnancy or lactation led to exclusion of patients. Amplification of TCR beta CDR3 regions used RNA as the template. A set of HTBI primers served as the primers for a first-round RT-PCR of the TCR CDR3. TCRdb reprocessed the multiplex PCR reads via MiXCR and lists one record per CDR3 protein. The table records a few hundred thousand distinct CDR3 sequences, 15% to 20% of them present only once. Germline V gene sequence: CDR1 MNHEY, CDR2 SMNVEV (reference sequence). This CDR3 spans 14 amino acids. The V end lost 9 bases, the J end lost 3 bases, and 17 bases lay between the germline ends.

The chain uses TRBV27 and TRBJ1-2; D possibly corresponds to TRBD1 (6 bases). Material for sequencing was blood. This TCR derives from a woman aged 45-60 years with Graves' hyperthyroidism. The CDR3: CASRGQGLYYGYTF. CDR3 nucleotides: TGTGCCAGTCGGGGGCAGGGCTTGTACTATGGCTACACCTTC.